One T cell receptor (beta chain) is described in this entry. No cognate antigen has been identified for it. No much larger clone is present one base from it, and per-base qualities are unavailable. The CDR3 has 13 amino acids, counting the end cysteine and phenylalanine. CDR3 DNA only is kept here, 39 bases in frame from base 1. The germline V gene specifies KGHSH as CDR1 and LQKENI as CDR2. Compared with germline, V lacks 3 bases and J lacks 4 bases; bases without a gene match: 1. In light of the paper, this sample's time point label describes: about 28 days (+/-7) after the second vaccine dose. AZD1222 recipients given second doses at about 4 weeks or at about 12 weeks were pooled, since spike-specific TCR depth and breadth were not found to differ between the two schedules. The vaccinee samples were drawn from two UK trials, COV001 and COV002, one of which was a single-blind randomized controlled phase 2/3 trial testing AZD1222 (ChAdOx1 nCoV-19) in healthy adults. For TCRbeta chain sequencing, PBMC samples were collected from trial participants at day 0 and at day 28 after the second dose.

This record comes from a study of T cell responses to AZD1222 COVID-19 vaccine (dated by TCRdb to about 2021). In terms of the full investigation: A total of about 230 trial participants underwent TCR sequencing, of whom 200 to 220 received two doses of AZD1222 and some 26 received two doses of the MenACWY control vaccine. Enrollment into the trials was organized by age into subgroups of 18-55, 56-69 and 70-plus years, and those subgroups contained 148, 28 and 57 TCR-sequenced participants, respectively.

On the study overall, not on this receptor specifically: Conclusions about previously exposed vaccinees are limited because only six or seven AZD1222 recipients were SARS-CoV-2 seropositive at baseline. Because no samples from the day 14 peak response were available, repertoires could be characterized only after the peak T cell response. The 56-69-year group was small, and its depth increase did not reach significance, likely because of low power. A significant rise in spike-specific TCR breadth and depth was observed after two AZD1222 doses relative to day 0 and relative to MenACWY recipients. CD4 TCRs associated with the vaccine covered the entire spike protein, and the dominant responses were in regions 160-218 and 743-854. Reportedly, close to half of the unique spike-specific TCRs recognized epitopes lying outside the regions that are mutated in the B.1.351 and B.1.1.7 variants. Participants were mostly white British and included more females than males, and it was suggested by the authors that clonal diversity may have been underestimated.

The CDR3 regions of human TCRbeta chains were analyzed by immunosequencing. The authors' pipeline ran thus. TCRs in the repertoires were matched against a reference library of SARS-CoV-2-specific TCRs that had been generated with the MIRA antigen-specificity platform. Breadth was defined as the fraction of unique TCRs that were SARS-CoV-2-associated. Depth was defined as the fraction of total T cells that were SARS-CoV-2-associated. Using the MIRA data, each spike-specific TCR was mapped to the spike region that the TCR reacts to and placed in a CD4 or CD8 class. Log10-transformed breadth and depth values were compared by one-way ANOVA with Sidak's multiple comparisons tests. TCRdb limited this immuneACCESS table to in-frame rearrangements with V and J called. A share of clones is missing; checked studies link under half to unresolved V genes, and the rest is unexplained. V and J calls plus clone size are reproduced from that table; the DNA served to infer D and trimming. Present in this sample are roughly 180,000 clones, roughly nine tenths of which were seen just once. The ten biggest clones cover about 1.8% of the sample.

The receptor was derived from an adult who received the AZD1222 COVID-19 vaccine. Source: peripheral blood, taken 28 days after the second AZD1222 dose. Recombination connected TRBV18 to TRBJ1-2; TRBD1 matches 8 bases in the middle. The CDR3: CASSPGQAYGYTF. At the DNA level, the sequence is TGTGCCAGCTCACCGGGACAGGCCTATGGCTACACCTTC.